Each of the 24 T cell receptor beta chains below was sequenced from the same sample in a study of T cell clonality in common variable immunodeficiency. Data came from immunoSEQ multiplex PCR; TCRdb stores just in-frame clones and leaves some out. The sample is made up of tens of thousands of clones, none counted only once. Sequencing was carried out using peripheral blood mononuclear cells. These receptors were obtained from a person between 18 and 70 years old in good health.

This clone was counted many times. CDR3 protein: CASSSRASGTSGRETQYF. CDR3 DNA, as far as it was read: TGTGCCAGCAGCTCCAGGGCGTCCGGGACTAGCGGCAGAGAGACC. This chain links TRBV7-3 with TRBJ2-5; 11 positions agree with TRBD2. Read coverage stops 3 residues before the CDR3 terminus; the germline J gene supplies the remainder. The V and J ends lost 4 bases and 4 bases, in that order; junction bases with no gene match: 14. The CDR3 has 18 residues. Germline values: CDR1 SGHTA, CDR2 FQGTGA.

The CDR3 here is CASSYGHDYTF. Partial CDR3 DNA: TGTGCCAGCAGTTATGGACACGAC. The V gene is TRBV6-2 or TRBV6-3, the J gene TRBJ1-2; maybe TRBD1 (5 bases). The missing CDR3 end, 3 residues past where the read stops, is filled in from the germline J gene. Per the germline V gene, CDR1 is MNHEY and CDR2 is SVGEGT. The CDR3 spans 11 residues.

In this sample, this clone turned up many times. Read data end 3 residues before the CDR3 end; the end is taken from the germline J gene. The V gene is TRBV6-1, the J gene TRBJ2-3; 7 nucleotides align to TRBD1. This CDR3 is built from 16 residues. Germline lookup yields CDR1 MNHNS and CDR2 SASEGT. The CDR3 spells CASNEDRLQISGTQYF. The DNA read from the CDR3 is TGTGCCAGCAATGAGGACAGGCTACAAATCAGTGGCACG.

In this sample, this clone turned up many times. The sequenced fragment ends 3 residues before the CDR3 boundary, so the rest is inferred from the germline J gene. This chain links TRBV4-2 with TRBJ2-7, with TRBD2 identical over 9 bases. CDR1 and CDR2 from the germline V gene are LGHNA and YNFKEQ. CDR3 length: 18 residues. J lost 2 bases, V lost 0 bases, and 11 bases had no gene match. This chain's CDR3 is CASSQDPVGVAGAYEQYF. CDR3 DNA, as far as it was read: TGTGCCAGCAGCCAAGACCCTGTTGGGGTAGCGGGAGCCTACGAG.

The sample holds many counts of this clone. The read falls 3 residues short of the CDR3 end, and the missing part is taken from the germline J gene. The chain joins TRBV20-1 to TRBJ1-2; TRBD1 aligns across 7 bases. The CDR3 runs 13 residues. The trim removed 6 bases at V and 5 bases at J, leaving 9 bases unmatched. Germline assignment: CDR1 DFQATT and CDR2 SNEGSKA (reference sequence). This CDR3 reads CSARTGVGYGYTF. The CDR3 DNA, read in part, is TGCAGTGCGAGAACAGGGGTAGGGTATGGC.

This clone was detected ten times or more. The CDR3 is cut off 3 residues early in the read; its end comes from the germline J gene. The rearrangement links TRBV12-3 or TRBV12-4 to TRBJ2-5; 12 bases agree with TRBD2. The CDR3 runs 15 residues. The V and J ends lost 8 bases and 4 bases, in that order; junction bases with no gene match: 8. Here the CDR3 reads CASGASGRAGETQYF. CDR3 DNA (partial): TGTGCCAGCGGCGCTAGCGGGAGGGCCGGAGAGACC.

This clone was observed many times. The read halts 3 residues ahead of the CDR3 end, with the missing end drawn from the germline J gene. The chain uses TRBV10-3 and TRBJ2-2; D is perhaps TRBD1 (6 bases). Trimming pared 0 bases from V and 5 bases from J, leaving 13 bases between. Germline values: CDR1 ENHRY, CDR2 SYGVKD. The CDR3 loop spans 16 amino acids. CDR3 region: CAISESGRGKTGELFF. The sequenced part of the CDR3 DNA is TGTGCCATCAGTGAGTCGGGCAGGGGAAAAACCGGGGAG.

This clone came up many times. CDR3 amino acids: CASSIPGQETQYF. CDR3 bases read: TGTGCCAGTAGTATACCAGGCCAAGAGACC. The chain joins TRBV19 to TRBJ2-5; D unclear. The CDR3 extends 3 residues past the end of the read, so its final part is completed from the germline J gene. V was cut by 2 bases and J by 1 base, with 5 bases left in between. Germline CDR1 reads LNHDA; CDR2 reads SQIVND (reference sequence). The CDR3 runs to 13 residues.

This clone was picked up many times. The sequence runs out 3 residues before the end of the CDR3; the remainder is reconstructed from the germline J gene. V is TRBV6-2 or TRBV6-3 and J is TRBJ2-3; D unclear. The germline gives CDR1 MNHEY, CDR2 SVGEGT. The CDR3 has 12 residues. CDR3 DNA, as far as it was read: TGTGCCAGCAGTTCGGCAGGTAGTGCG. It specifies CASSSAGSA. The entire CDR3 protein is CASSSAGSAQYF.

This clone showed up many times. Sequencing ends 3 residues short of the CDR3 end; the germline J gene provides the rest. This sequence joins TRBV5-1 and TRBJ2-3; 12 positions agree with TRBD2. The CDR3 loop spans 16 amino acids. With V trimmed by 3 bases and J by 1 base, 3 bases remained unmatched. Germline V lookup: CDR1 SGHRS, CDR2 YFSETQ. CDR3 protein: CASSYGLAGRTDTQYF. CDR3 DNA, as far as it was read: TGCGCCAGCAGCTACGGACTAGCGGGGCGCACAGATACG.

This clone was picked up many times. From the germline J gene comes the end of the CDR3, since the read stops 3 residues before it. The chain combines TRBV5-1 with TRBJ2-7; a weak D match, TRBD1 (6 bases). Germline CDR1 SGHRS, CDR2 YFSETQ. The CDR3 runs 15 residues. The V end was cut by 3 bases, the J end by 5 bases, with 18 bases between. The CDR3 loop is CASSSLRDMVHEQYF. Partial CDR3 DNA: TGCGCCAGCAGCTCCCTACGGGACATGGTACACGAG.

This clone was detected many times. The read halts 3 residues ahead of the CDR3 end, with the missing end drawn from the germline J gene. The rearrangement links TRBV5-1 to TRBJ1-6, with D possibly TRBD1 on 5 matching bases. Trimming pared 4 bases from V and 2 bases from J, leaving 10 bases between. The CDR3 consists of 15 residues. In germline, CDR1 is SGHRS, CDR2 YFSETQ. CDR3 sequence reads: CASSAAGAYNSPLHF. Partial CDR3 DNA: TGCGCCAGCAGCGCCGCGGGGGCCTATAATTCACCC.

The sample holds many counts of this clone. The CDR3 extends 3 residues past the end of the read, so its final part is completed from the germline J gene. The genes are TRBV20-1 and TRBJ2-5; 14 nucleotides line up with TRBD2. CDR1 and CDR2 from the germline V gene are DFQATT and SNEGSKA (reference sequence). V shed 3 bases and J 5 bases; nucleotides not matched to a gene: 5. The CDR3 contains 15 residues. The sequenced part of the CDR3 DNA is TGCAGTGCTAGGGGACTAGCGGGAGTCGGGGAGACC. The encoded protein is CSARGLAGVGET. The CDR3 as a whole reads CSARGLAGVGETQYF.

This clone showed up many times. Relative to the germline gene, one junction end is altered; a read error may explain this. The read terminates 3 residues before the CDR3 end, so the remaining end is supplied by the germline J gene. The gene calls are TRBV4-2 and TRBJ2-7; 8 bases agree with TRBD2. The CDR3 loop spans 15 amino acids. The germline gives CDR1 LGHNA, CDR2 YNFKEQ. The CDR3 protein is CASSQDRSGSYEQYF. The CDR3 bases that were read are TGCGCCAGCAGCCAAGATCGCAGCGGGAGCTACGAG.

This clone was counted many times. The DNA read from the CDR3 is TGTGCCAGCAGCCCAGGACAGGGTGTGTCCTACGAG. Translating gives CASSPGQGVSYE. The whole CDR3 sequence reads CASSPGQGVSYEQYF. The gene calls are TRBV28 and TRBJ2-7; 8 bases match TRBD1. The CDR3 is cut off 3 residues early in the read; its end comes from the germline J gene. The V gene end was trimmed by 6 bases and the J gene end by 1 base; junction bases not matched to a gene: 8. The CDR3 length is 15 residues. Germline values: CDR1 MDHEN, CDR2 SYDVKM.

This clone was recorded many times. From the germline J gene comes the end of the CDR3, since the read stops 3 residues before it. The V and J genes are TRBV7-9 and TRBJ2-7; D might be TRBD1 (5 bases). This CDR3 has 14 amino acids. In germline, CDR1 is SEHNR, CDR2 FQNEAQ (reference sequence). Trimming took off 5 bases at V and 2 bases at J, with 13 bases between the two ends. This chain's CDR3 is CASSPQGSPYEQYF. The part of the CDR3 DNA that was read is TGTGCCAGCAGCCCCCAGGGAAGCCCCTACGAG.

About this clone itself: The CDR3 goes on 3 residues after the read ends, and that part is filled in from the germline J gene. The chain combines TRBV10-3 with TRBJ2-7, with 13 bases identical to TRBD2. In germline, CDR1 is ENHRY, CDR2 SYGVKD. The CDR3 runs 15 residues. Trimming at V came to 3 bases and at J to 6 bases, leaving 5 bases not matched to a gene. CDR3: CAISDQGLAGAEQYF. The sequenced part of the CDR3 DNA is TGTGCCATCAGTGACCAAGGACTAGCGGGGGCCGAG.

This clone was counted ten times or more. The read finishes 3 residues shy of the CDR3 end, and the germline J gene is used to complete it. The chain combines TRBV12-3 or TRBV12-4 with TRBJ2-3; TRBD2 agrees at 8 bases. The junction had 4 bases not matched to a gene; V was cut back by 10 bases and J by 1 base. This CDR3 spans 13 amino acids. The DNA read from the CDR3 is TGTGCCACCCTGCGGGAGGGCACAGATACG. Translating gives CATLREGTDT. The complete CDR3 sequence is CATLREGTDTQYF.

This clone has a count of ten or more. The read ends 3 residues before the CDR3 terminus; that terminus is restored from the germline J gene. The chain couples TRBV6-2 or TRBV6-3 to TRBJ2-3, with 9 positions matching TRBD1. J was trimmed by 2 bases and V by 2 bases; bases with no gene match: 5. This CDR3 has 16 residues. From germline, CDR1 is MNHEY and CDR2 SVGEGT. CDR3 protein: CASSYQGQGNTDTQYF. Partial CDR3 DNA: TGTGCCAGCAGTTACCAGGGACAGGGTAACACAGATACG.

This clone was recorded at least ten times. The missing CDR3 end, 3 residues past where the read stops, is filled in from the germline J gene. V is TRBV14 and J is TRBJ2-7; TRBD2 is a possible D gene (5 bases). CDR1 SGHDN and CDR2 FVKESK come from the germline V gene. The CDR3 covers 18 residues. V lost 4 bases and J 2 bases, leaving 24 bases between the germline ends. This CDR3 is CASSPVAITGSLTYEQYF. The covered CDR3 bases are TGTGCCAGCAGCCCTGTGGCCATCACGGGGTCCTTGACCTACGAG. The full variable domain, rest sourced from reference TRBV14 and TRBJ2-7, is EAGVTQFPSHSVIEKGQTVTLRCDPISGHDNLYWYRRVMGKEIKFLLHFVKESKQDESGMPNNRFLAERTGGTYSTLKVQPAELEDSGVYFCASSPVAITGSLTYEQYFGPGTRLTVT.

In this sample, this clone turned up many times. The missing CDR3 end, 3 residues past where the read stops, is filled in from the germline J gene. This chain uses TRBV20-1 with TRBJ1-1; possible D gene TRBD1, 6 bases. Germline V gene lookup returns CDR1 DFQATT and CDR2 SNEGSKA (reference sequence). The CDR3 totals 10 residues. The DNA read from the CDR3 is TGCAGTGCTAGAGGGAGGGGG. The encoded protein is CSARGRG. The entire CDR3 sequence reads CSARGRGAFF.

This clone was found many times. The read comes to an end 3 residues before the CDR3 does, leaving the germline J gene to fill in the end. The rearrangement links TRBV7-2 to TRBJ1-1; 9 nucleotides agree with TRBD1. Per germline, CDR1 SGHTA and CDR2 FQGNSA. The CDR3 loop spans 14 amino acids. V trimming: 4 bases; J trimming: 4 bases; junction bases outside the gene matches: 4. The CDR3 here is CASSSTGGVTEAFF. The part of the CDR3 DNA that was read is TGTGCCAGCAGCTCGACAGGGGGAGTCACTGAA.

Concerning this clone: The read ends 3 residues before the CDR3 terminus; that terminus is restored from the germline J gene. The chain uses TRBV27 and TRBJ2-7; D possibly uses TRBD1 or TRBD2 (5 bases each). Germline V CDR1 and CDR2: MNHEY, SMNVEV (reference sequence). CDR3 length: 16 amino acids. V lost 2 bases and J lost 0, with 14 bases in between. This CDR3 is CASSLEGQHLSYEQYF. The sequenced part of the CDR3 DNA is TGTGCCAGCAGTTTAGAGGGGCAGCATCTCTCCTACGAG.

This clone appeared many times. With the read ending 3 residues before the CDR3 end, the germline J gene is used to fill in that end. This CDR3 is also generated by other DNA sequences in the sample. The chain couples TRBV7-9 to TRBJ2-7, with D unclear. V dropped 5 bases and J dropped 1 base, with 3 bases sitting between them. The CDR3 covers 11 residues. The germline gives CDR1 SEHNR, CDR2 FQNEAQ (reference sequence). CDR3 DNA, as far as it was read: TGTGCCAGCAGCCTGTCCTACGAG. Translated, it gives CASSLSYE. The full CDR3 protein reads CASSLSYEQYF.